This T cell receptor beta chain was recovered during a study of blood T cell repertoires in COVID-19. Two consecutive negative NP/OP PCR tests, clearance, or resolved symptoms defined Cohort 3 recovery. CDR3 length: 11 residues. CDR1 is MNHEY and CDR2 is SVGAGI in the germline V gene. The V and J ends lost 8 bases and 8 bases respectively, with 10 bases between them. Measured with immunoSEQ multiplex PCR; TCRdb has only the in-frame clones, and not every one. This table holds 150,000 to 200,000 clones, roughly 80% found once. The receptor was isolated from a man over 45 who had recovered from COVID-19. Sequencing was carried out using PBMCs or T cells enriched from blood (not recorded which). This chain links TRBV6-5 with TRBJ2-1; no clear D gene. The CDR3 protein is CASQLEYEQFF. The DNA of the CDR3 is TGTGCCAGCCAGCTAGAATATGAGCAGTTCTTC.